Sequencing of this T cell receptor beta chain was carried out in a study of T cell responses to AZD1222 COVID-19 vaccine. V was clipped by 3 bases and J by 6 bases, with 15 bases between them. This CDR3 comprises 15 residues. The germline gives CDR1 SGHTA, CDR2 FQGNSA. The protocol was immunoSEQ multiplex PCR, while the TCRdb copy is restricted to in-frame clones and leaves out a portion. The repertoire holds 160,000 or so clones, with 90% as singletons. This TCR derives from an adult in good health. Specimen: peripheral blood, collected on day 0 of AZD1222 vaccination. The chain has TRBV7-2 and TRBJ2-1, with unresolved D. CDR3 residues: CASSFYGHLGNEQFF. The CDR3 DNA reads TGTGCCAGCAGCTTTTATGGGCACCTTGGCAATGAGCAGTTCTTC. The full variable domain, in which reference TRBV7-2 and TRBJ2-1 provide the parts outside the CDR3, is GAGVSQSPSNKVTEKGKDVELRCDPISGHTALYWYRQSLGQGLEFLIYFQGNSAPDKSGLPSDRFSAERTGGSVSTLTIQRTQQEDSAVYLCASSFYGHLGNEQFFGPGTRLTVL.